This passage covers 15 T cell receptor beta chains from one sample sequenced in a study of T cell responses to AZD1222 COVID-19 vaccine (dated by TCRdb to the early 2020s). The receptor library was made with the immunoSEQ multiplex PCR assay. TCRdb mirrors the immuneACCESS table, restricted to in-frame sequences. Some clones are absent from its copies; in checked studies, under half trace to an unresolved V gene, and the reason for the others is unknown. The sample table shows about 170,000 clones, and around nine tenths are seen once. Over 1% of the sample is in the top ten clones. The sample's time point label, decoded: about 28 days (+/-7) after the second vaccine dose. The sequences come from peripheral blood, collected 28 days after the second AZD1222 dose. The receptors were gathered from an adult who received the AZD1222 COVID-19 vaccine.

The rearrangement uses TRBV19 and TRBJ2-6; 11 bases align to TRBD2. Per germline, CDR1 LNHDA and CDR2 SQIVND (reference sequence). The CDR3 loop spans 20 amino acids. V was clipped by 1 base and J by 0 bases; unmatched bases: 8. For the CDR3, the DNA is TGTGCCAGTAGTATAGGTACTAGCGGGGGAGTTCTCTCTGGGGCCAACGTCCTGACTTTC. Translating gives CASSIGTSGGVLSGANVLTF.

The V and J genes are TRBV27 and TRBJ2-2; D may be TRBD1 (6 bases). V gave up 8 bases and J gave up 1 base, with 17 bases separating them. CDR3 length equals 16 residues. Germline V gene data show CDR1 as MNHEY and CDR2 as SMNVEV (reference sequence). The CDR3 here is CASAPLGHLNTGELFF. In DNA, the CDR3 is TGTGCCAGCGCTCCCCTGGGACACCTGAACACCGGGGAGCTGTTTTTT.

V is TRBV12-3 or TRBV12-4 and J is TRBJ2-7; D is possibly TRBD2 (6 bases). V dropped 5 bases and J dropped 7 bases, with 12 bases sitting between them. There are 12 residues in the CDR3. Written as DNA, the CDR3 is TGTGCCAGCAGTCGGGACTCCTTTGAGCAGTACTTC. Its translation: CASSRDSFEQYF.

V and J are TRBV12-3 or TRBV12-4 and TRBJ1-5, with D hard to call. V gave up 5 bases and J gave up 3 bases, with 8 bases separating them. CDR3 length: 13 residues. The CDR3 loop reads CASSLWDNQPQHF. The CDR3 DNA is TGTGCCAGCAGTCTCTGGGACAATCAGCCCCAGCATTTT.

The chain recombines TRBV5-1 with TRBJ1-1, with 9 bases aligning to TRBD1. CDR1 is SGHRS and CDR2 is YFSETQ in the germline V gene. The trim removed 3 bases at V and 5 bases at J, leaving 8 bases unmatched. CDR3 size: 15 residues. The CDR3 protein is CASSSQYRGQTEAFF. CDR3 coding DNA: TGCGCCAGCAGCTCCCAATACAGGGGGCAGACTGAAGCTTTCTTT.

As concerns this clone: The identical CDR3 is also encoded by other nucleotide sequences in the sample. This sequence joins TRBV5-1 and TRBJ1-1; D might be TRBD1 (6 bases). This CDR3 has 14 residues. Trimming stripped 2 bases from V and 1 base from J, with 9 bases between. CDR1 is SGHRS, CDR2 YFSETQ, per germline. CDR3 region: CASSLGGPNTEAFF. The CDR3 nucleotides read TGCGCCAGCAGCTTAGGGGGACCGAACACTGAAGCTTTCTTT. Based on the CDR3 plus reference TRBV5-1 and TRBJ1-1, the full variable domain is KAGVTQTPRYLIKTRGQQVTLSCSPISGHRSVSWYQQTPGQGLQFLFEYFSETQRNKGNFPGRFSGRQFSNSRSEMNVSTLELGDSALYLCASSLGGPNTEAFFGQGTRLTVV.

This clone has a handful of counts. This chain connects TRBV6-5 to TRBJ1-1, with D uncertain. The CDR3 spans 14 residues. Trimming removed 6 bases from V and 1 base from J, with 12 bases in between. Germline V CDR1 and CDR2: MNHEY, SVGAGI. CDR3 region: CASSPDLWNTEAFF. The CDR3 bases are TGTGCCAGCAGCCCGGACCTATGGAACACTGAAGCTTTCTTT.

The chain is built from TRBV6-4 and TRBJ1-5, with D uncertain. The CDR3 extends over 17 amino acids. Trimming removed 7 bases from V and 1 base from J, with 20 bases in between. Germline CDR1 and CDR2: MRHNA and SNTAGT. DNA of the CDR3: TGTGCCAGCATCCCCCATAAGGAGGGATCGAGCAATCAGCCCCAGCATTTT. Protein product: CASIPHKEGSSNQPQHF.

The chain combines TRBV6-5 with TRBJ1-6; maybe TRBD1 (5 bases). The CDR3 is made up of 15 amino acids. CDR1 MNHEY and CDR2 SVGAGI come from the germline V gene. V was cut by 6 bases and J by 4 bases, with 13 bases left in between. Here the CDR3 reads CASSVAGGYNSPLHF. The DNA for the CDR3 is TGTGCCAGCAGCGTCGCCGGGGGGTATAATTCACCCCTCCACTTT.

Concerning this clone itself: At one boundary the junction diverges from the germline segment, which might be a read error. The CDR3 protein is CASSYSRGNTGELFF. CDR3 DNA: TGTGCCAGCAGCTACTCGAGGGGGAACACCGGGGAGCTGTTTTTT. V gene TRBV6-6 combines with J gene TRBJ2-2; possibly TRBD1 or TRBD2 for D (5 bases each). CDR3 length equals 15 residues. Per the germline V gene, CDR1 is MNHNY and CDR2 is SVGAGI (reference sequence).

This chain joins TRBV6-5 and TRBJ2-7; D is ambiguous. V shed 0 bases and J shed 2 bases, with 11 bases lying between them. This CDR3 spans 15 amino acids. Germline assignment: CDR1 MNHEY and CDR2 SVGAGI. CDR3 sequence (DNA): TGTGCCAGCAGTTACTCGATATTAGGCCCCTACGAGCAGTACTTC. Protein sequence: CASSYSILGPYEQYF.

The chain recombines TRBV12-3 or TRBV12-4 with TRBJ1-2; D is perhaps TRBD1 (6 bases). Trimming took 4 bases from V and 8 from J, leaving 14 bases between them. This CDR3 region has 13 residues. CDR3: CASSWGQGLGYTF. CDR3 nucleotide sequence: TGTGCCAGCAGTTGGGGGCAGGGGCTCGGCTACACCTTC.

This chain connects TRBV13 to TRBJ1-3; a weak D match, TRBD1 (5 bases). The CDR3 consists of 14 residues. The V and J ends lost 2 bases and 2 bases respectively, with 7 bases between them. CDR1 is PRHDT, CDR2 FYEKMQ, per germline (reference sequence). CDR3 nucleotides: TGTGCCAGCAGCTTAAAACAGGCTGGAAACACCATATATTTT. Amino acid sequence: CASSLKQAGNTIYF.

The chain carries TRBV6-5 and TRBJ2-1; 9 positions match TRBD1. V dropped 6 bases and J dropped 9; count of bases not matched to a gene: 6. The CDR3 has 13 amino acids. The germline V gene encodes CDR1 MNHEY and CDR2 SVGAGI. This chain's CDR3 is CASSRQGGVEQFF. The CDR3 region has the DNA TGTGCCAGCAGCCGACAGGGGGGTGTTGAGCAGTTCTTC.

The rearrangement joins TRBV5-6 to TRBJ1-4, with a weak D call TRBD1 (6 bases). V shed 3 bases and J shed 9 bases, with 24 bases lying between them. The CDR3 spans 17 residues. Germline values: CDR1 SGHDT, CDR2 YYEEEE. CDR3: CASSSSDGGRFGKKLFF. The CDR3 nucleotides read TGTGCCAGCAGCTCCTCAGACGGGGGGCGCTTCGGGAAAAAACTGTTTTTT.